The sequence of this T cell receptor (beta chain) was determined in a study of T-cell reconstitution after alpha-beta-depleted transplantation in children. Unique molecular identifiers were incorporated into the prepared TCRbeta library. Via MiXCR, TCRdb re-called the PCR reads, giving one row per CDR3 protein. The sample records 700,000 to 950,000 distinct CDR3 sequences, around 17% being singletons. V was clipped by 5 bases and J by 8 bases, with 16 bases between them. The germline gives CDR1 MNHEY, CDR2 SMNVEV (reference sequence). The CDR3 is 14 amino acids. Study findings and constraints: A year post-transplant, T-cell counts and diversity derived mostly from newly produced T cells. Reportedly, alpha-beta T cells present about two months post-transplant originated from several hundred expanded clones of graft origin.

This clonotype appeared a few times. The antigen remains unidentified. Sequences were derived from PBMCs, mostly from graft donor cells, sampled 360 days after TCRalphabeta/CD19-depleted stem cell transplant. This receptor was taken from a male patient between 5 and 17 years old who had a stem cell transplant for acute lymphoblastic leukemia, so the T cells may come from the graft donor. The chain carries TRBV27 and TRBJ2-1; D is tentatively TRBD1 or TRBD2 (5 bases each). The CDR3 spells CASSTGLLRHEQFF. The CDR3 DNA sequence: TGTGCCAGCAGTACGGGGCTTCTCCGCCATGAGCAGTTCTTC.